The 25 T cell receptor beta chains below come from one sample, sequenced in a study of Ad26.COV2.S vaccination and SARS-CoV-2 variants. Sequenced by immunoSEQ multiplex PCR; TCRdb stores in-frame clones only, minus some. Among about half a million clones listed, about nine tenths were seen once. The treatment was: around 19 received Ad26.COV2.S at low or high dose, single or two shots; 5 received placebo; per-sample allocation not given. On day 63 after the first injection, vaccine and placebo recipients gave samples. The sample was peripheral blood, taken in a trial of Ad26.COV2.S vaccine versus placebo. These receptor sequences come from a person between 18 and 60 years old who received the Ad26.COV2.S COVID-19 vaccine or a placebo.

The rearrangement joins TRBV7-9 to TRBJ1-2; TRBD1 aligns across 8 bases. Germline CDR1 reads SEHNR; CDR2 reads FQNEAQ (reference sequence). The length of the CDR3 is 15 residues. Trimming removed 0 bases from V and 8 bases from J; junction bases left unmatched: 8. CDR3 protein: CASSLAEQGVGGYTF. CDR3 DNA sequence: TGTGCCAGCAGCTTAGCCGAACAGGGGGTAGGCGGCTACACCTTC.

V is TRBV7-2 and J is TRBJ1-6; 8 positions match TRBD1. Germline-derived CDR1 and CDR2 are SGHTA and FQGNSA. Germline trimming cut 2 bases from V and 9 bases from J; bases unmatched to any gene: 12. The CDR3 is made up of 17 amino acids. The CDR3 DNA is TGTGCCAGCAGCTTAAGAACAGGAACAGGGGGTTTTTCACCCCTCCACTTT. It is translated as CASSLRTGTGGFSPLHF.

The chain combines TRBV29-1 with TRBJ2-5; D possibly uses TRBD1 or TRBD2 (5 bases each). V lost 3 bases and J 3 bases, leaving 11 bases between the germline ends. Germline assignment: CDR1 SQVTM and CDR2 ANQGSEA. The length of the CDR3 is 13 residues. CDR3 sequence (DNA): TGCAGCGTTGATCGAGGGGCCAAAGAGACCCAGTACTTC. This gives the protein CSVDRGAKETQYF.

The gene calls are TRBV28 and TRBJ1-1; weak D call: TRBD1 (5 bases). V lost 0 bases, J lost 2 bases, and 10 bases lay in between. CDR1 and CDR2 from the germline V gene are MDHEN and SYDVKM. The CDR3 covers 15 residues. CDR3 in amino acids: CASSLWAGDNTEAFF. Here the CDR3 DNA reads TGTGCCAGCAGTTTATGGGCCGGGGACAACACTGAAGCTTTCTTT.

The CDR3 reads CASSLAWVSTDTQYF. The CDR3 DNA sequence: TGTGCCAGCAGCTTAGCGTGGGTTAGCACAGATACGCAGTATTTT. This chain links TRBV7-2 with TRBJ2-3, with D unresolved. This CDR3 is built from 15 residues. Trimming stripped 0 bases from V and 0 bases from J, with 7 bases between. The germline V gene encodes CDR1 SGHTA and CDR2 FQGNSA. Filled out from reference TRBV7-2 and TRBJ2-3, the complete variable domain reads GAGVSQSPSNKVTEKGKDVELRCDPISGHTALYWYRQSLGQGLEFLIYFQGNSAPDKSGLPSDRFSAERTGGSVSTLTIQRTQQEDSAVYLCASSLAWVSTDTQYFGPGTRLTVL.

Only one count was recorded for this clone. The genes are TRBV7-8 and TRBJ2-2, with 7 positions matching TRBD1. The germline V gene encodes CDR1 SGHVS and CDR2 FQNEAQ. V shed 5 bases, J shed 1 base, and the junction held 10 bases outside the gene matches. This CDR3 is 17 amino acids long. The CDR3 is CASSPRTGKENTGELFF. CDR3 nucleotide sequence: TGTGCCAGCAGCCCAAGGACAGGAAAAGAGAACACCGGGGAGCTGTTTTTT.

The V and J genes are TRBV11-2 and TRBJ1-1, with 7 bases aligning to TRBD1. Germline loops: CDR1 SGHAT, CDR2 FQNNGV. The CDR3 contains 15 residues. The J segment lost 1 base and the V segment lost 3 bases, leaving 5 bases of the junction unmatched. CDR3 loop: CASSLAGTENTEAFF. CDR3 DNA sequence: TGTGCCAGCAGCTTGGCCGGGACAGAGAACACTGAAGCTTTCTTT.

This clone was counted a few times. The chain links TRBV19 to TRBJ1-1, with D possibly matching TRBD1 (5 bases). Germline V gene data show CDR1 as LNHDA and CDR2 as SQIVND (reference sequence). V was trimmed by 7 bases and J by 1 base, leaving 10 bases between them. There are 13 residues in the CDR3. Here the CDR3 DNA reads TGTGCCAGTAACAACAGGCGGAACACTGAAGCTTTCTTT. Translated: CASNNRRNTEAFF.

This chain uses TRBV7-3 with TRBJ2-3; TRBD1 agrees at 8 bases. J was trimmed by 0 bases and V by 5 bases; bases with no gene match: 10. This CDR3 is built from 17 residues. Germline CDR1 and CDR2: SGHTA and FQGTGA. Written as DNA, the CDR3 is TGTGCCAGCAGCCTCACTCCGACAGGGGCTAGCACAGATACGCAGTATTTT. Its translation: CASSLTPTGASTDTQYF.

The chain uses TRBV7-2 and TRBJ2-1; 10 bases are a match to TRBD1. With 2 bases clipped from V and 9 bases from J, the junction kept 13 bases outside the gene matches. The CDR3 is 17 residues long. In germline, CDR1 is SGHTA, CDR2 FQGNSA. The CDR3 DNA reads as TGTGCCAGCAGCTTATCCGCGACAGGGGGCTTCTTCACTGAGCAGTTCTTC. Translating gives CASSLSATGGFFTEQFF.

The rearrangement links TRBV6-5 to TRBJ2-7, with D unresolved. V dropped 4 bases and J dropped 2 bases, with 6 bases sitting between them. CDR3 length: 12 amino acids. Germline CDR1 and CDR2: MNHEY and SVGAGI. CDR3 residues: CASSSYTYEQYF. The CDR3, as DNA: TGTGCCAGCAGTTCATACACCTACGAGCAGTACTTC.

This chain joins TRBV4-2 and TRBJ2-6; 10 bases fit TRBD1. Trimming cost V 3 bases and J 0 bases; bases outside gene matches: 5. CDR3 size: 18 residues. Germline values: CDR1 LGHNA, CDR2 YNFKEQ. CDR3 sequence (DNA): TGTGCCAGCAGCCAGGGGACAGGGGAATACTCTGGGGCCAACGTCCTGACTTTC. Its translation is CASSQGTGEYSGANVLTF.

The CDR3 DNA sequence: TGTGCCAGCAGCCCGAGGGCGGGGGAGGGCTATGAGACCCAGTACTTC. The encoded protein is CASSPRAGEGYETQYF. The chain employs TRBV9 and TRBJ2-5; 7 bases agree with TRBD2. Trimming cost V 4 bases and J 5 bases; bases outside gene matches: 14. The CDR3 length is 16 residues. Germline assignment: CDR1 SGDLS and CDR2 YYNGEE.

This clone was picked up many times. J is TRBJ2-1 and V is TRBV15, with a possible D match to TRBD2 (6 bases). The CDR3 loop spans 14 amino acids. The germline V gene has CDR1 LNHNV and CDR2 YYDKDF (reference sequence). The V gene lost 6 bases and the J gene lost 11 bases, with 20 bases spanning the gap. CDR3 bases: TGTGCCACCAGAGAAGACCTGTCGGGCGGGAAGCAGTTCTTC. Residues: CATREDLSGGKQFF.

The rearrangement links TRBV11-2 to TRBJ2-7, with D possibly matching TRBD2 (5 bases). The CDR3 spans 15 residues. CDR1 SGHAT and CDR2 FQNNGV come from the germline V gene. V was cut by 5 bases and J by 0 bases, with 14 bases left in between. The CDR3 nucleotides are TGTGCCAGCAGCCAAACCCGGACTCTCTCCTACGAGCAGTACTTC. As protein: CASSQTRTLSYEQYF.

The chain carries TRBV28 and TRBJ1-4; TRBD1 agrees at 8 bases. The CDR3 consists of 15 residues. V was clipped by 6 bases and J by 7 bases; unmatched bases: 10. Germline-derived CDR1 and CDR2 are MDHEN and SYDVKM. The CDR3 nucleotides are TGTGCCAGCAGCTCTGCCGGGACAGGAGTTGAAAAACTGTTTTTT. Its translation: CASSSAGTGVEKLFF.

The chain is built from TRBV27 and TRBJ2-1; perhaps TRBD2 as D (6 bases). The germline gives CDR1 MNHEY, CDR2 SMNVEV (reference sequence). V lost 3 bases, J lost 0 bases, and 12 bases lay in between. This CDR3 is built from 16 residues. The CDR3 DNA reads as TGTGCCAGCAGTTTCTCCCTGCGGGGCTCCTACAATGAGCAGTTCTTC. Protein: CASSFSLRGSYNEQFF.

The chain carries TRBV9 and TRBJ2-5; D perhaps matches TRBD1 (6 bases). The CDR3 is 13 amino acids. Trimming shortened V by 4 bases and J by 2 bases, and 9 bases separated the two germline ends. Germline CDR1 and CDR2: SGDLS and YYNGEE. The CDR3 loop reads CASSPTGQETQYF. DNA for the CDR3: TGTGCCAGCAGCCCAACAGGGCAAGAGACCCAGTACTTC.

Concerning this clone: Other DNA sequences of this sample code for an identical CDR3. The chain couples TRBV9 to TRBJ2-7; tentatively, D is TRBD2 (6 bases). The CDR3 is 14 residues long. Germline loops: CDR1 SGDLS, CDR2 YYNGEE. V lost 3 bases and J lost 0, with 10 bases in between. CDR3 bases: TGTGCCAGCAGCGGCCGGGACTCCTCCTACGAGCAGTACTTC. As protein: CASSGRDSSYEQYF. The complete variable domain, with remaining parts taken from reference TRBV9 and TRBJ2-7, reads DSGVTQTPKHLITATGQRVTLRCSPRSGDLSVYWYQQSLDQGLQFLIQYYNGEERAKGNILERFSAQQFPDLHSELNLSSLELGDSALYFCASSGRDSSYEQYFGPGTRLTVT.

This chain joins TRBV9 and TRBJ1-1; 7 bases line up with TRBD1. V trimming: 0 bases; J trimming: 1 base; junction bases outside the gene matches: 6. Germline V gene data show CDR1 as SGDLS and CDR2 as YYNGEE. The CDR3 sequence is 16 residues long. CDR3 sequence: CASSVAPGGKNTEAFF. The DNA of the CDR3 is TGTGCCAGCAGCGTAGCGCCAGGGGGGAAGAACACTGAAGCTTTCTTT.

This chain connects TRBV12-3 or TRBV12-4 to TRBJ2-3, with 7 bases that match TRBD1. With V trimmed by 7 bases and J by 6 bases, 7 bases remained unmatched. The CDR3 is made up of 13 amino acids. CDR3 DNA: TGTGCCAGCACCTTTGAGGGGGCGGATACGCAGTATTTT. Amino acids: CASTFEGADTQYF.

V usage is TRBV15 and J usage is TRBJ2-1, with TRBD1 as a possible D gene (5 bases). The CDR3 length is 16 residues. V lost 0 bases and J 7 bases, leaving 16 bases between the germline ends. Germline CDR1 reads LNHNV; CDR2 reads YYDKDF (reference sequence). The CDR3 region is CATSRDVTVRSNEQFF. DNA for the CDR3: TGTGCCACCAGCAGAGATGTGACAGTCCGGAGTAATGAGCAGTTCTTC.

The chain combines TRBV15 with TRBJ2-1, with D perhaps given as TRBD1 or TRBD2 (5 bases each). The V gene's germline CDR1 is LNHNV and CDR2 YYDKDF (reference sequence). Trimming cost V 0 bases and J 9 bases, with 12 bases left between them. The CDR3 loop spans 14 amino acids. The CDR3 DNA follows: TGTGCCACCAGCAGAGAGGGACCCAAGTTTGAGCAGTTCTTC. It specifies CATSREGPKFEQFF.

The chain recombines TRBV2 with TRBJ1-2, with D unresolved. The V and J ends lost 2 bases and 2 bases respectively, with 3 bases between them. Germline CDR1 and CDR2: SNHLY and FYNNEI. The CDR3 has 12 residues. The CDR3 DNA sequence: TGTGCCAGCAGTGAAAACAACTATGGCTACACCTTC. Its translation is CASSENNYGYTF. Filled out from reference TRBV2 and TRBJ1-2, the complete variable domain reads EPEVTQTPSHQVTQMGQEVILRCVPISNHLYFYWYRQILGQKVEFLVSFYNNEISEKSEIFDDQFSVERPDGSNFTLKIRSTKLEDSAMYFCASSENNYGYTFGSGTRLTVV.

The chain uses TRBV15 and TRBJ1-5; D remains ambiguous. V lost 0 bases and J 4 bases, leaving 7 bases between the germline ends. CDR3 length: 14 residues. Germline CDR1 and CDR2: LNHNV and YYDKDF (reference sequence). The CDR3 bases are TGTGCCACCAGCAGAGATTTGGAAAATCAGCCCCAGCATTTT. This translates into CATSRDLENQPQHF.